The entry below describes one T cell receptor (beta chain). The sample comes from a study of T cells in Graves' hyperthyroidism and ophthalmopathy. The wider study: Peripheral blood was acquired at first diagnosis, ahead of any therapy whatsoever.

The source material, RNA transcripts, was used to amplify TCR beta CDR3 regions. Initially, a first-round RT-PCR of the TCR CDR3 employed the HTBI primer set. TCRdb itself ran the multiplex PCR reads through MiXCR, one entry per CDR3 protein. This sample has a few hundred thousand distinct CDR3 sequences, with about 14% found just once. In germline, CDR1 is LNHDA, CDR2 SQIVND (reference sequence). This CDR3 has 15 residues. With 4 bases clipped from V and 6 bases from J, the junction kept 11 bases outside the gene matches. Each patient was aged 18 to 65 and had newly diagnosed hyperthyroidism of under 2 months' duration. A patient was excluded if there was uncontrolled infection, other autoimmune disease, pregnancy or lactation. The PBMCs had their origin in roughly 9.8 ml of fresh peripheral blood.

The origin of this receptor is a middle-aged woman with Graves' hyperthyroidism that later progressed to Graves' ophthalmopathy. Sequenced: blood. The chain joins TRBV19 to TRBJ1-1; 7 nucleotides match TRBD1. The CDR3: CASSTNGDSLSEAFF. For the CDR3, the DNA is TGTGCCAGTAGTACAAACGGGGACAGCCTCTCTGAAGCTTTCTTT.